What follows is one T cell receptor (beta chain) and its context. Study processing details: Nucleated cell counts were estimated from reference gene primer amplification. The table came from immunoSEQ multiplex PCR; TCRdb's copy has only in-frame clones and leaves some out. Clone size and V and J calls were adopted from that table, with D and trimming inferred from the DNA. Of 100,000 to 150,000 clones listed, roughly 69% are singletons. The germline CDR1 and CDR2 sequences are MNHEY and SVGAGI. CDR3 length: 13 residues. Trimming stripped 8 bases from V and 1 base from J, with 10 bases between. This sample was included in a study of blood T cell repertoires in COVID-19. For the study at large: Acute and convalescent COVID-19 specimens originated in the United States, Italy and Spain. PBMCs, B-cell-depleted T cells, or T cells were the source of the cDNA or gDNA that made up the material.

This TCR derives from a woman aged 70-85 years with acute or convalescent COVID-19. The rearrangement links TRBV6-5 to TRBJ2-3; possible D gene TRBD1, 6 bases. Material for sequencing was peripheral blood. The CDR3 nucleotides are TGTGCCAGCTCTACAGGGCGCACAGATACGCAGTATTTT. Amino acid sequence: CASSTGRTDTQYF.